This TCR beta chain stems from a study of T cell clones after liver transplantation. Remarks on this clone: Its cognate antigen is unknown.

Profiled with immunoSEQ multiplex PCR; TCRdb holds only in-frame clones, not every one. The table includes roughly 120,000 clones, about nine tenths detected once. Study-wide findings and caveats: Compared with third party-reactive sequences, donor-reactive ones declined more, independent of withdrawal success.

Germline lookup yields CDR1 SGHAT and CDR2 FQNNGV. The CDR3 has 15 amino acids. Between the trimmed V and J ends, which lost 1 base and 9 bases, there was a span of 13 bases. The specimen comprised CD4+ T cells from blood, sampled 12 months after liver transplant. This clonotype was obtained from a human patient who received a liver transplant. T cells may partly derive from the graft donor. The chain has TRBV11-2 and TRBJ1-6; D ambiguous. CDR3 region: CASSLGHLNGSPLHF. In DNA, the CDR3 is TGTGCCAGCAGCTTAGGACACCTAAACGGTTCACCCCTCCACTTT.